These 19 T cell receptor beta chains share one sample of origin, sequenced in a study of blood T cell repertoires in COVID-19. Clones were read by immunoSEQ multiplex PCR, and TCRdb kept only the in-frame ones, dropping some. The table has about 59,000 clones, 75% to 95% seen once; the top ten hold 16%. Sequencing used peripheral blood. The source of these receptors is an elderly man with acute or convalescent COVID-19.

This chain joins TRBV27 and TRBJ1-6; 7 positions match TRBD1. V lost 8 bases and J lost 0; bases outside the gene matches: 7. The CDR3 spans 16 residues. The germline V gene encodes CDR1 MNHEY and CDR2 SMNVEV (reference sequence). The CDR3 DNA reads TGTGCCAGCGGTAGACAGGGAAGCTCCTATAATTCACCCCTCCACTTT. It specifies CASGRQGSSYNSPLHF.

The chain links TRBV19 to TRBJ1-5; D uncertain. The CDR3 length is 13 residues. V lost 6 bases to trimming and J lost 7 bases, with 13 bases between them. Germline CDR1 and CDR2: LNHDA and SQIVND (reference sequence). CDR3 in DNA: TGTGCCAGTAGCCAGCAGCGCGGCCAGCCCCAGCATTTT. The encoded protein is CASSQQRGQPQHF.

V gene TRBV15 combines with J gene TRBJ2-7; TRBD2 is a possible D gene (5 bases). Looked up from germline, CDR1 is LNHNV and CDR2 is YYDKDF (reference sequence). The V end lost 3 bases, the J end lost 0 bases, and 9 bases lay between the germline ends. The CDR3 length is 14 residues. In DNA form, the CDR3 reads TGTGCCACCAGCAGGACGGGGAGCTCCTACGAGCAGTACTTC. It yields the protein CATSRTGSSYEQYF.

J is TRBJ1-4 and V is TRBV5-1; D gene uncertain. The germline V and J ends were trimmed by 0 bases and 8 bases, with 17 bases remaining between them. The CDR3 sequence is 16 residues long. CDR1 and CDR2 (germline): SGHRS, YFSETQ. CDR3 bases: TGCGCCAGCAGCTTGGTGTTCCTTCAGGCGGGAGAAAAACTGTTTTTT. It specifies CASSLVFLQAGEKLFF.

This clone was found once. The CDR3 reads CASSSPTGIAGDTQYF. CDR3 bases: TGTGCCAGCAGTTCTCCGACAGGGATAGCAGGAGATACGCAGTATTTT. The chain carries TRBV27 and TRBJ2-3; 7 positions match TRBD1. Germline lookup yields CDR1 MNHEY and CDR2 SMNVEV (reference sequence). Trimming removed 4 bases from V and 5 bases from J; junction bases left unmatched: 12. The CDR3 is 16 residues long.

This chain's CDR3 is CAMRGTGQGEQYF. As DNA, the CDR3 is TGTGCCATGAGGGGGACAGGGCAAGGGGAGCAGTACTTC. V usage is TRBV10-3 and J usage is TRBJ2-7; 9 bases are a match to TRBD1. The J segment lost 7 bases and the V segment lost 9 bases, leaving 10 bases of the junction unmatched. This CDR3 contains 13 residues. The germline CDR1 and CDR2 sequences are ENHRY and SYGVKD.

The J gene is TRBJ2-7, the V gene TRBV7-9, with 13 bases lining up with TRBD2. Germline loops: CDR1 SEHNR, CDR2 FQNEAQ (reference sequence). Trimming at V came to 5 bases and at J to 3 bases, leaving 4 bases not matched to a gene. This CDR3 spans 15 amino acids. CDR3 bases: TGTGCCAGCAGCACCGGACTAGCGGGGGACTACGAGCAGTACTTC. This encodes CASSTGLAGDYEQYF. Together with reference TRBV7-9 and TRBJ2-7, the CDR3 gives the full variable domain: DTGVSQNPRHKITKRGQNVTFRCDPISEHNRLYWYRQTLGQGPEFLTYFQNEAQLEKSRLLSDRFSAERPKGSFSTLEIQRTEQGDSAMYLCASSTGLAGDYEQYFGPGTRLTVT.

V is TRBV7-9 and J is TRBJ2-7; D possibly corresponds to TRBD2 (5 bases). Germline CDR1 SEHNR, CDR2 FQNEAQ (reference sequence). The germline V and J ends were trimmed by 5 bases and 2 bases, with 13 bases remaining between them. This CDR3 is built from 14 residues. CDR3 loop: CASSLGIYTYEQYF. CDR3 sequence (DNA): TGTGCCAGCAGCCTCGGGATCTATACCTACGAGCAGTACTTC.

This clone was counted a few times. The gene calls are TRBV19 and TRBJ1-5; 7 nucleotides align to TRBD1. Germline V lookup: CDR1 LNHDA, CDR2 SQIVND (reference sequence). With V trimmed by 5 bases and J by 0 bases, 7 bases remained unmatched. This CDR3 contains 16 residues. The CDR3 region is CASSFPDRASNQPQHF. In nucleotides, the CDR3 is TGTGCCAGTAGTTTTCCCGACAGGGCTAGCAATCAGCCCCAGCATTTT.

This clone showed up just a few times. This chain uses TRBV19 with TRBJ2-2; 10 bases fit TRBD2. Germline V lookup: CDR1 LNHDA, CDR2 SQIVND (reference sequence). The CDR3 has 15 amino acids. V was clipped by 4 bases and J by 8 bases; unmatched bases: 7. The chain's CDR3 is CASSTLAGALGELFF. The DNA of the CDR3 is TGTGCCAGTAGTACCCTAGCGGGGGCCCTAGGGGAGCTGTTTTTT.

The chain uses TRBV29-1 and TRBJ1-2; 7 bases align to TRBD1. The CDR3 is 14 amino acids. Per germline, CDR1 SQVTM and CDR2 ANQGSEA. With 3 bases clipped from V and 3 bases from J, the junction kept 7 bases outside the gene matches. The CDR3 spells CSVDRDREDYGYTF. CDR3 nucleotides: TGCAGCGTTGACCGGGACAGAGAAGACTATGGCTACACCTTC.

CDR3 protein: CASSTGGSNTEAFF. In nucleotides, the CDR3 is TGCGCCAGCAGCACTGGAGGTTCTAACACTGAAGCTTTCTTT. The chain is built from TRBV5-1 and TRBJ1-1; D remains unclear. The CDR3 has 14 amino acids. The germline gives CDR1 SGHRS, CDR2 YFSETQ. Trimming pared 4 bases from V and 2 bases from J, leaving 12 bases between.

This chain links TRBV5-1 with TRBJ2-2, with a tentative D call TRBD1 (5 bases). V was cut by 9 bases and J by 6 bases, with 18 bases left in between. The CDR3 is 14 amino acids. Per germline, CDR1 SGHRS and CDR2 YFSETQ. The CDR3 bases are TGCGCCACCCAACGGCAGGGTTCCCCCGGGGAGCTGTTTTTT. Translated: CATQRQGSPGELFF.

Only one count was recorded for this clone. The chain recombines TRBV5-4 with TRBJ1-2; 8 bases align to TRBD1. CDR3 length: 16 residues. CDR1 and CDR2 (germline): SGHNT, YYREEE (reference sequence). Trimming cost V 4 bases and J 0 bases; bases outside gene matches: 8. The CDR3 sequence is CASSGIDRGTNYGYTF. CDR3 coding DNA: TGTGCCAGCAGCGGGATAGACAGGGGAACTAACTATGGCTACACCTTC. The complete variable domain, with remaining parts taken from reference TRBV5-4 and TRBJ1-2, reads ETGVTQSPTHLIKTRGQQVTLRCSSQSGHNTVSWYQQALGQGPQFIFQYYREEENGRGNFPPRFSGLQFPNYSSELNVNALELDDSALYLCASSGIDRGTNYGYTFGSGTRLTVV.

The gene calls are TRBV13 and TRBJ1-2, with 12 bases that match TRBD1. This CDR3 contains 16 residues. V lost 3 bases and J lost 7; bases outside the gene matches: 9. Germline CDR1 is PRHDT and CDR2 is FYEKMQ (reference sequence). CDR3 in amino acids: CASSFSLGQGASGYTF. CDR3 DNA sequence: TGTGCCAGCAGCTTCTCCTTGGGACAGGGGGCGAGTGGCTACACCTTC.

In DNA, the CDR3 is TGCGCCAGCAGCTTGGAAGCGGGGGGTGTAATCTCCTACAATGAGCAGTTCTTC. Amino acids: CASSLEAGGVISYNEQFF. This chain connects TRBV5-1 to TRBJ2-1; the match to TRBD2 covers 9 bases. Germline lookup yields CDR1 SGHRS and CDR2 YFSETQ. The CDR3 runs 18 residues. V lost 0 bases to trimming and J lost 0 bases; unmatched junction nucleotides: 7.

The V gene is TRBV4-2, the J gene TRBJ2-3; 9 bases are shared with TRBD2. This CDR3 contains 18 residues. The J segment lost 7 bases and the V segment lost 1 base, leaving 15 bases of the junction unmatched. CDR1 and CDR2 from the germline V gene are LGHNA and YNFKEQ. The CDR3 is CASSQGARGASGVHTQYF. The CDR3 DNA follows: TGTGCCAGCAGCCAAGGGGCCCGGGGGGCTAGCGGGGTGCATACGCAGTATTTT.

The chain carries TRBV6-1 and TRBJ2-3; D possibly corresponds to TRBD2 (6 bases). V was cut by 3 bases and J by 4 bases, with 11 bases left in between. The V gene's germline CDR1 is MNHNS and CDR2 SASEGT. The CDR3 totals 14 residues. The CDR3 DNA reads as TGTGCCAGCAGTGATACCGGGACTCCAGATACGCAGTATTTT. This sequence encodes CASSDTGTPDTQYF.

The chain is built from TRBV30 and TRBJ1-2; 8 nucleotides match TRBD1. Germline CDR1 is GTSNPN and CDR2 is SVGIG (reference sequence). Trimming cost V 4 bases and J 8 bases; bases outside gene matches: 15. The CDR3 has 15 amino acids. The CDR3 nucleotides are TGTGCCTGGAAACACCCGGACAGGGAAGGGGAGGGCTACACCTTC. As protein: CAWKHPDREGEGYTF.